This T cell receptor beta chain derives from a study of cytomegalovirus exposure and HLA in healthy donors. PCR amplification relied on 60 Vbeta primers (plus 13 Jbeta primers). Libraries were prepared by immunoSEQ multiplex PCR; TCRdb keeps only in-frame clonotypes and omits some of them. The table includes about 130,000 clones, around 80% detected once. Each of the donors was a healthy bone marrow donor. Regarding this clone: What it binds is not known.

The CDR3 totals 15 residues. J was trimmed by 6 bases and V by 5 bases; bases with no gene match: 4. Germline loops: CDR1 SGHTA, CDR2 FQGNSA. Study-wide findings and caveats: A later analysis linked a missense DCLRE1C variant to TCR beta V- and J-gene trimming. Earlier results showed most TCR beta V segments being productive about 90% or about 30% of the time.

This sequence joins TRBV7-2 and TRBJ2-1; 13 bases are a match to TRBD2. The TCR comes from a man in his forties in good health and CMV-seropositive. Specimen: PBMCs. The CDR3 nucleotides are TGTGCCAGCAGCCGACTAGCGGGAGGCACCAATGAGCAGTTCTTC. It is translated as CASSRLAGGTNEQFF.